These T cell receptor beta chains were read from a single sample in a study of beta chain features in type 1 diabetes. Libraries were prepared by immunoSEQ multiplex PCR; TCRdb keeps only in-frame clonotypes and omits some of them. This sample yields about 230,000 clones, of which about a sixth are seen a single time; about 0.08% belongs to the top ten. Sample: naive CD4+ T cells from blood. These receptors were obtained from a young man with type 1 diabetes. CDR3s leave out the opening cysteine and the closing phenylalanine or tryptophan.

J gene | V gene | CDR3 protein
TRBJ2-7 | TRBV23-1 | ASRTSGRVAYEQY
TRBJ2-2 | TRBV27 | ASSLLQGAYGPGELF
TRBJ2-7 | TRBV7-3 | ASSLTGGYEQY
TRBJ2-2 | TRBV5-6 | ASSFVEIQGADGELF
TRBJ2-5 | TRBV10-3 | AISENGMGETQY
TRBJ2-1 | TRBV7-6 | ASSLMKGYNEQF
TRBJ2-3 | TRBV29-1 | SVEQTDTQY
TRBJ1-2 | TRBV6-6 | ASSSTLYGYT
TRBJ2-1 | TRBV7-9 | ASSSVYNEQF
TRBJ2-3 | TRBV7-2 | ASSLALGGGTDTQY
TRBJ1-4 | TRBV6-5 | AIAAGANEKLF
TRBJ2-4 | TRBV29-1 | SVEEGGPSRSTNIQY
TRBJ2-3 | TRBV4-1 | ASSQTPSNDASGTDTQY
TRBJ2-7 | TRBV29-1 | SVRGAESTYEQY
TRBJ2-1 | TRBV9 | ASSVTISSSGHYRRSYNEQF
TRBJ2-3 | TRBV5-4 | ASSLGTSTDTQY
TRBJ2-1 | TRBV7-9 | ASSPRGRAGSSYNEQF
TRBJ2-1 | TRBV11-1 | ASSHDRDNLYNEQF
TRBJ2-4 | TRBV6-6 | ASSSTSPGPENIQY
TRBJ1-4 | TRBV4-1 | ASSQVGTGSEKLF
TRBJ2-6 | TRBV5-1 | ASSLDSPLSSGANVLT
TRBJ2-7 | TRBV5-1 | ASSLEPGLAVYEQY
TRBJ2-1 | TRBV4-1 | ASSQPGDRQF
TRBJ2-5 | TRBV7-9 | ASSYRTSQETQY
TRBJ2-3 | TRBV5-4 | ASSAGTSGTPSTDTQY
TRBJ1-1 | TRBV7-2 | ASSLGWVYTEAF
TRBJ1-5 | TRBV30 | AWSRGAGSNQPQH
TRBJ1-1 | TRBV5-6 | ASSQRDGTEAF
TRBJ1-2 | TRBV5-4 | ASTDPGDVRIDYGYT
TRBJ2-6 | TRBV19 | ASKESSGANVLT
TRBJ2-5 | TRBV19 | ASSSGTDQETQY
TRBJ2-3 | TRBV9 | ASSVGGSTDTQY
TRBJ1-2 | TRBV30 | AWSKEARHT
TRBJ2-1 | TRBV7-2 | ASSPYLGEQF
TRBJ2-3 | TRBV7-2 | ASSRVTSGTDTQY
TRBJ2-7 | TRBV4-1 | ASSQGPRDSH
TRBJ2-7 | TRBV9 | ASSVAGTASYEQY
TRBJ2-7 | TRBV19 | ASSTPTGTYEQY
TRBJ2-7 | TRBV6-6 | ASSYGGTSGSYEQY
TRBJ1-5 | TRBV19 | ASSSGTVYQPQH
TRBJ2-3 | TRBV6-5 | ASSSGTSGTDTQY
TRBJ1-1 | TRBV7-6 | ASSFTMNTEAF
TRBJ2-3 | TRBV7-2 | ASISGGLAGVGTQY
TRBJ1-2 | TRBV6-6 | ASSYGEGWGYT
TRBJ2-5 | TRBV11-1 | ASSLWTSGIGETQY
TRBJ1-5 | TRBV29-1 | SVQPQGNQPQH
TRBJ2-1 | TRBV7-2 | ASSLAGSSYNEQF
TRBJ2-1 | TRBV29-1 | SVGAGVYNEQF
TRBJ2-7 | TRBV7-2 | ASSLAPGDYEQY
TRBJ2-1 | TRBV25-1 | ASSNGASQF